Described below is a single TCR beta chain sequence and its context. What it binds is unknown. Expressed TCRB transcripts were sequenced, since all the RNA that had been isolated was reverse transcribed. The data were produced by immunoSEQ multiplex PCR, yet TCRdb's version contains in-frame clones alone and is incomplete. The sample includes some 360,000 clones, less than 20% of them seen just once. This entry comes from a study of beta chain features in type 1 diabetes. In the study overall: Sorted cells from all samples, numbering approximately 110,000,000, were examined.

Study-level results: Fewer insertions but more deletions were seen at VDJ junctions in type 1 diabetes patients. Type 1 diabetes patients had TCRB CDR3s that were shorter (moderately but significantly so) in all four CD4+ subsets.

The CDR3 is 14 amino acids. V was clipped by 3 bases and J by 0 bases, with 10 bases between them. Germline assignment: CDR1 SGHRS and CDR2 YFSETQ. This chain links TRBV5-1 with TRBJ2-7, with D uncertain. This TCR derives from a woman under 30 in good health. Sequencing used naive CD4+ T cells from blood. This CDR3 is CASSSSESSYEQYF. CDR3 sequence (DNA): TGCGCCAGCAGCTCTAGTGAATCCTCCTACGAGCAGTACTTC.